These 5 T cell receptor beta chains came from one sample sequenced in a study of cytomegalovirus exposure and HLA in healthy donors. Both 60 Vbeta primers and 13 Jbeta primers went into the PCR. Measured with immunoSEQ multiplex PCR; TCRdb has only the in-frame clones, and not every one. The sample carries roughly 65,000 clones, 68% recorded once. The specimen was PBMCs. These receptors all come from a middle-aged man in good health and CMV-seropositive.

CDR3 sequence reads: CASSSGVTQYF. CDR3 in DNA: TGTGCCAGCAGCTCGGGGGTGACCCAGTACTTC. This sequence joins TRBV7-6 and TRBJ2-5; tentatively, D is TRBD2 (6 bases). With 4 bases removed from V and 7 bases from J, the gap between germline ends came to 7 bases. This CDR3 is built from 11 residues. Germline CDR1 SGHVS, CDR2 FNYEAQ.

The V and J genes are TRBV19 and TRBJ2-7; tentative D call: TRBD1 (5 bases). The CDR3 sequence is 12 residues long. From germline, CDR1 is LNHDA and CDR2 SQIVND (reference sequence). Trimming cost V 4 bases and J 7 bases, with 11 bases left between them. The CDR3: CASSTTGAEQYF. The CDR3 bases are TGTGCCAGTAGTACCACAGGAGCGGAGCAGTACTTC. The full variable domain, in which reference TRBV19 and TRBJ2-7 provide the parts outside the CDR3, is DGGITQSPKYLFRKEGQNVTLSCEQNLNHDAMYWYRQDPGQGLRLIYYSQIVNDFQKGDIAEGYSVSREKKESFPLTVTSAQKNPTAFYLCASSTTGAEQYFGPGTRLTVT.

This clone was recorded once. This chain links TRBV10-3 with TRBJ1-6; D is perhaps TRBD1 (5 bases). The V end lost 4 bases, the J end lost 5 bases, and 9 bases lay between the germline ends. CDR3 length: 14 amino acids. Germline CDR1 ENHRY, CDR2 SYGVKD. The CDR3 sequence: CAISVAGNNSPLHF. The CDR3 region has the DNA TGTGCCATCAGTGTAGCAGGGAATAATTCACCCCTCCACTTT.

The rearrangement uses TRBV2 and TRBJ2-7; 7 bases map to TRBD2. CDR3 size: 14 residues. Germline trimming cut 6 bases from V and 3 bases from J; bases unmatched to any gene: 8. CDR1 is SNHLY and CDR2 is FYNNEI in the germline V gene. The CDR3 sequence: CASRVGLAGYEQYF. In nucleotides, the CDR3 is TGTGCCAGCAGAGTAGGATTAGCGGGCTACGAGCAGTACTTC.

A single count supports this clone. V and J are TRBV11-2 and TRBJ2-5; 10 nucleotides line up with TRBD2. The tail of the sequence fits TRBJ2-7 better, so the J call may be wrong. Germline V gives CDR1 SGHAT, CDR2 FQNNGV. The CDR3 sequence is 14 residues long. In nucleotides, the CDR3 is TGTGCCAGCAGCACAATAACTAGCGGGACCGAGCAGTACTTC. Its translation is CASSTITSGTEQYF.